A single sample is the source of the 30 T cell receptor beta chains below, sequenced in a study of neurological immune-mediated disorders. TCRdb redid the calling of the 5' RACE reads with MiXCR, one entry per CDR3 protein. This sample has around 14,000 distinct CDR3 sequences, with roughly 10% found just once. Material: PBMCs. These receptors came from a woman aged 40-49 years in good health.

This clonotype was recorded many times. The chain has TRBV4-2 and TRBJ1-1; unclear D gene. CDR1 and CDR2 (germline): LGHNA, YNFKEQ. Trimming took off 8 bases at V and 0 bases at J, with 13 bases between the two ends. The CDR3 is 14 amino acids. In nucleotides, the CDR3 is TGTGCCAGCTTTTGGCCCCGCTTGAACACTGAAGCTTTCTTT. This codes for CASFWPRLNTEAFF.

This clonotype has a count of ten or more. The CDR3 DNA reads as TGTGCCAGCAGTTCCACAGGACAGGGTGAGGCTTTCTTT. Its protein is CASSSTGQGEAFF. This rearrangement joins TRBV12-3 or TRBV12-4 to TRBJ1-1; 8 nucleotides line up with TRBD1. The CDR3 sequence is 13 residues long. The ends lost 4 bases at V and 11 bases at J; junction bases unmatched: 9.

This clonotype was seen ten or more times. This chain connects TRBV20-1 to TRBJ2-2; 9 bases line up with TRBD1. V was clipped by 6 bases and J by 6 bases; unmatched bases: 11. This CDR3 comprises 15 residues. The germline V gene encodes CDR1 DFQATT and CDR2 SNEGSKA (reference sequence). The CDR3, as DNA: TGCAGTGCAACTCCGACCGGGACAGGGTCCGGGGAGCTGTTTTTT. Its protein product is CSATPTGTGSGELFF.

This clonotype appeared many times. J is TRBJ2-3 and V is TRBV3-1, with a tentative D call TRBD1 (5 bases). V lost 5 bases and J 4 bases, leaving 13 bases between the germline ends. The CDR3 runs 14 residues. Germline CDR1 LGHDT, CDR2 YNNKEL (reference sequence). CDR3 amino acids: CASSSPGFADTQYF. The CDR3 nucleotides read TGTGCCAGCAGCAGCCCAGGGTTTGCAGATACGCAGTATTTT.

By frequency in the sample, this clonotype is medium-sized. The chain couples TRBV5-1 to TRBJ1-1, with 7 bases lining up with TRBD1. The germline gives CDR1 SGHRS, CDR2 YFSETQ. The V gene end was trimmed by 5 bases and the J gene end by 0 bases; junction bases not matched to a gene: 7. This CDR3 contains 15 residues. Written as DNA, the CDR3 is TGCGCCAGCAGTCCGACAGGGTCCGTGAACACTGAAGCTTTCTTT. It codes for CASSPTGSVNTEAFF.

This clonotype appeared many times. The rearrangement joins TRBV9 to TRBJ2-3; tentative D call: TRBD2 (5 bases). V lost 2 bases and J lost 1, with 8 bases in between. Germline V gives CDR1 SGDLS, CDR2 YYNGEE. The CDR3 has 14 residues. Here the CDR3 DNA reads TGTGCCAGCAGCGTGAAGGAGGGCACAGATACGCAGTATTTT. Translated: CASSVKEGTDTQYF.

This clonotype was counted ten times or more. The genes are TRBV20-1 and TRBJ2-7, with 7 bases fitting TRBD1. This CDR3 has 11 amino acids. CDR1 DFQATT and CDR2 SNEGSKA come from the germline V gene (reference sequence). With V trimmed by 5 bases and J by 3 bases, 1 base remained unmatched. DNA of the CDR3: TGCAGTGCTCGGGACAGCTACGAGCAGTACTTC. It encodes CSARDSYEQYF.

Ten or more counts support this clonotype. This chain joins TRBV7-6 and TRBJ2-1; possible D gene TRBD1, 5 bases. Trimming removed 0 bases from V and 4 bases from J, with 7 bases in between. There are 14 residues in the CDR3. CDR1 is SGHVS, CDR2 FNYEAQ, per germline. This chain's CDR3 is CASSLAGAYNEQFF. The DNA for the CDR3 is TGTGCCAGCAGCTTAGCAGGGGCTTACAATGAGCAGTTCTTC. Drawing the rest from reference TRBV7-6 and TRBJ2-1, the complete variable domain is GAGVSQSPRYKVTKRGQDVALRCDPISGHVSLYWYRQALGQGPEFLTYFNYEAQQDKSGLPNDRFSAERPEGSISTLTIQRTEQRDSAMYRCASSLAGAYNEQFFGPGTRLTVL.

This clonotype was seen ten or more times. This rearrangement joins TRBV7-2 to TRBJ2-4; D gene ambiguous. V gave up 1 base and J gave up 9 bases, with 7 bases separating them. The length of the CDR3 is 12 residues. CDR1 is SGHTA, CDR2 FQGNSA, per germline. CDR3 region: CASSLGFSIQYF. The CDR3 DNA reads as TGTGCCAGCAGCTTAGGCTTTAGCATTCAGTACTTC.

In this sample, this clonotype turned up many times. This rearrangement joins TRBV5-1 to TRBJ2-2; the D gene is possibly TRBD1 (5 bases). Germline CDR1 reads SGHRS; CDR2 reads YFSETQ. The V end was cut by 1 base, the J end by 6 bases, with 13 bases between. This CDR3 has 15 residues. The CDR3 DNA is TGCGCCAGCAGCTTGTCCCAGGGCAACTCCGGGGAGCTGTTTTTT. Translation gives CASSLSQGNSGELFF.

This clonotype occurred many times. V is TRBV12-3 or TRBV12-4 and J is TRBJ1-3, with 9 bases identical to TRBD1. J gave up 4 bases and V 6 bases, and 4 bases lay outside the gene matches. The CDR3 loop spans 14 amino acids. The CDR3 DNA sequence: TGTGCCAGCAGACTGGGGACAGGGGGAAACACCATATATTTT. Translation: CASRLGTGGNTIYF.

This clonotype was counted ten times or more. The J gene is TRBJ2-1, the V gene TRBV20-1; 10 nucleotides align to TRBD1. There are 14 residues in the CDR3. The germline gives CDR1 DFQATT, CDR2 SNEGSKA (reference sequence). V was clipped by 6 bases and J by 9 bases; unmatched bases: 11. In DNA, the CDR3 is TGCAGTGCAAAACCGGGACAGGGGCTGGGTGAGCAGTTCTTC. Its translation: CSAKPGQGLGEQFF.

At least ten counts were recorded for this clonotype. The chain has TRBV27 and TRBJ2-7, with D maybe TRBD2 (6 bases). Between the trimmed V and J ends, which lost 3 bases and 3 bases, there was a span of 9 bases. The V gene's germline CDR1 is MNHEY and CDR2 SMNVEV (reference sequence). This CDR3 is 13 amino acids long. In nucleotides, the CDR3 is TGTGCCAGCAGTTTGGGGGGTGGCTACGAGCAGTACTTC. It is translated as CASSLGGGYEQYF.

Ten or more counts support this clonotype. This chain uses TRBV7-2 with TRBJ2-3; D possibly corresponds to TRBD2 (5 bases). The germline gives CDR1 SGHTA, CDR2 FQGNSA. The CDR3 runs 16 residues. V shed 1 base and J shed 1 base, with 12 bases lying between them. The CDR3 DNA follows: TGTGCCAGCAGCTTAGTCTTGGGAGCCGGCACAGATACGCAGTATTTT. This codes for CASSLVLGAGTDTQYF.

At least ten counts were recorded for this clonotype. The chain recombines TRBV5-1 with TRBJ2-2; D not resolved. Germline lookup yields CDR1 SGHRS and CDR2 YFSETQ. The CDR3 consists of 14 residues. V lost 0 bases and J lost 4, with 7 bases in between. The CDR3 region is CASSLARTTGELFF. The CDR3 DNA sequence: TGCGCCAGCAGCTTGGCCCGAACCACCGGGGAGCTGTTTTTT.

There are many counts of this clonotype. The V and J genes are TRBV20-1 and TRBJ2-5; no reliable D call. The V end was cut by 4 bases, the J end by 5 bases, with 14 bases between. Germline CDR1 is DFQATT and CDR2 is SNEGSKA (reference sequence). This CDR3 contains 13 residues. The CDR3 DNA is TGCAGTGCTATCCCCGGCGTGGCGGAGACCCAGTACTTC. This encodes CSAIPGVAETQYF.

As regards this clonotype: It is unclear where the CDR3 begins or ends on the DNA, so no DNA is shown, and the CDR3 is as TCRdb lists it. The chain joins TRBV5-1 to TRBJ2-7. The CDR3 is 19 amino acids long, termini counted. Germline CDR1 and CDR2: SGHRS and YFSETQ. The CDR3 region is CASSFYICSAGGVAYEQYF.

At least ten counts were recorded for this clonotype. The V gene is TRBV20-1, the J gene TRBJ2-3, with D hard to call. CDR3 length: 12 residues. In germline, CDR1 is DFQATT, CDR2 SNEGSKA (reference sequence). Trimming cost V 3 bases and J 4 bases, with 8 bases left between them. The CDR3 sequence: CSASLLSDTQYF. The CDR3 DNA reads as TGCAGTGCTAGCTTACTCTCAGATACGCAGTATTTT.

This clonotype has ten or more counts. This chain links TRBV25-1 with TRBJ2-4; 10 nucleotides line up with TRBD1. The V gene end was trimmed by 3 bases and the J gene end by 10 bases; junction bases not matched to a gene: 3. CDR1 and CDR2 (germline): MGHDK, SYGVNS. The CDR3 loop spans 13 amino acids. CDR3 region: CASSEGDRGIQYF. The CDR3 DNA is TGTGCCAGCAGTGAGGGGGACAGGGGTATTCAGTACTTC. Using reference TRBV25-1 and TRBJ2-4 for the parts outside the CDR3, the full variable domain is EADIYQTPRYLVIGTGKKITLECSQTMGHDKMYWYQQDPGMELHLIHYSYGVNSTEKGDLSSESTVSRIRTEHFPLTLESARPSHTSQYLCASSEGDRGIQYFGAGTRLSVL.

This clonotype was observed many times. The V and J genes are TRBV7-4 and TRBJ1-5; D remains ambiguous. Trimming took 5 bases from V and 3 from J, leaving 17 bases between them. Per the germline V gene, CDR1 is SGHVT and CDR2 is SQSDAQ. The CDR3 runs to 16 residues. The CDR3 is CASSPRCGSVNQPQHF. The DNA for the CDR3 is TGTGCCAGCAGCCCCCGCTGTGGGTCAGTCAATCAGCCCCAGCATTTT.

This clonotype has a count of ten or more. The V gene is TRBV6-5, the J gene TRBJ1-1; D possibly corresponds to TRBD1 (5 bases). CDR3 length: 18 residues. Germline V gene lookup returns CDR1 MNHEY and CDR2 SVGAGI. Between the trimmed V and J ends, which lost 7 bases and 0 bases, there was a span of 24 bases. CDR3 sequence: CASKRGLTLPRVNTEAFF. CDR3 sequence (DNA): TGTGCCAGCAAGAGGGGACTTACCCTTCCTCGAGTGAACACTGAAGCTTTCTTT.

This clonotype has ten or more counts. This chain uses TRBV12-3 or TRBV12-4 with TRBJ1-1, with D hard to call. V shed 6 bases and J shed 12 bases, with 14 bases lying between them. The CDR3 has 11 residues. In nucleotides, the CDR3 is TGTGCCAGCAGGATAATAGAGGTGACTTTCTTT. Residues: CASRIIEVTFF.

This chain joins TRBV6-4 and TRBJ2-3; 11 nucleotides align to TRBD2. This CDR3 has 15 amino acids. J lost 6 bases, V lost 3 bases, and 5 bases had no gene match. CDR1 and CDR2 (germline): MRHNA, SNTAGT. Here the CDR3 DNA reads TGTGCCAGCAGTGATGGGACTAGCGGAGGGGATACGCAGTATTTT. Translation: CASSDGTSGGDTQYF.

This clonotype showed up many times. This CDR3 reads CASRAGTSGGTYEQYF. CDR3 DNA sequence: TGTGCCAGCAGGGCGGGGACTAGCGGGGGGACCTACGAGCAGTACTTC. The chain carries TRBV12-3 or TRBV12-4 and TRBJ2-7; 15 nucleotides agree with TRBD2. This CDR3 region has 16 residues. V lost 6 bases to trimming and J lost 2 bases; unmatched junction nucleotides: 5.

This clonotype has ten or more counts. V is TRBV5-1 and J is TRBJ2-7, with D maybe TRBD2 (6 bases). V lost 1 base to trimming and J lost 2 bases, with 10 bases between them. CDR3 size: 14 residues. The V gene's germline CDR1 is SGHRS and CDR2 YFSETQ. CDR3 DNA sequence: TGCGCCAGCAGCTTGTCTGGACTAACCTACGAGCAGTACTTC. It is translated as CASSLSGLTYEQYF.

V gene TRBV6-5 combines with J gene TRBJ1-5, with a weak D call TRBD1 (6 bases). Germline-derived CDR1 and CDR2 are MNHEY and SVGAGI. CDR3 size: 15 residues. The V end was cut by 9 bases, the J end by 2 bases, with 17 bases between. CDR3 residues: CASRTDERGNQPQHF. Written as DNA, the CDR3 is TGTGCCAGTCGGACAGATGAGAGAGGCAATCAGCCCCAGCATTTT.

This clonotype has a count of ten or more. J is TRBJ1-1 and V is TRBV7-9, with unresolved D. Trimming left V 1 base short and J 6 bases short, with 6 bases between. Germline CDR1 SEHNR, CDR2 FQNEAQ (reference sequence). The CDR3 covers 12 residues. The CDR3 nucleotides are TGTGCCAGCAGCTTAGTATTGCCTGAAGCTTTCTTT. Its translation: CASSLVLPEAFF.

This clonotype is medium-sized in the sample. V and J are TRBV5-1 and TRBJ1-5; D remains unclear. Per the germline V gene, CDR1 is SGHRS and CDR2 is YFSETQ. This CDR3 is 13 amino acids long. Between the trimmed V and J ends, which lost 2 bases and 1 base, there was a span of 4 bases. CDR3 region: CASSLASNQPQHF. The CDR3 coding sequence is TGCGCCAGCAGCTTAGCGAGCAATCAGCCCCAGCATTTT.

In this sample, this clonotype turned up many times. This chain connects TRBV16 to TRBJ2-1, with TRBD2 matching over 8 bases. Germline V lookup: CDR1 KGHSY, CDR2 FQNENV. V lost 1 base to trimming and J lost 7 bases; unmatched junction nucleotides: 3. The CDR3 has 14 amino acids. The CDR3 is CASSQFERGNEQFF. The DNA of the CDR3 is TGTGCCAGCAGCCAATTTGAGCGGGGGAATGAGCAGTTCTTC. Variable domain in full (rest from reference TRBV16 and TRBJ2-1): GEEVAQTPKHLVRGEGQKAKLYCAPIKGHSYVFWYQQVLKNEFKFLISFQNENVFDETGMPKERFSAKCLPNSPCSLEIQATKLEDSAVYFCASSQFERGNEQFFGPGTRLTVL.

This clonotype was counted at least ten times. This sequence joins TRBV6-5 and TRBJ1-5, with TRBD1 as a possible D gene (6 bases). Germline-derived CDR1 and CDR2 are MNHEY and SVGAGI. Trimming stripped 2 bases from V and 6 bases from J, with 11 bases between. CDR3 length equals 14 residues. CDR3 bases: TGTGCCAGCAGTTACAGCACAGGGACTCAGCCCCAGCATTTT. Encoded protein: CASSYSTGTQPQHF.